Shown below are 17 T cell receptor beta chains from a single sample sequenced in a study of naive and memory T cell subsets. Study-wide results and caveats: A few larger clonotypes appeared in naive repertoires, especially CD8, possibly memory cells re-expressing CD45RA.

Both TRBC1 and TRBC2 were covered by a beta constant-region primer of two equimolar oligonucleotides. Four rounds of PCR amplified the ligated cDNA using nested alpha and beta constant-region primers plus SP2. One entry per CDR3 protein, called by TCRdb with MiXCR from the UMI-ligation and nested PCR reads. The sample includes around 140,000 distinct CDR3 sequences, approximately 18% of them seen just once. No antigen has been identified for these receptors. Material for sequencing was naive CD8+ T cells from blood. The receptors were gathered from a human donor in good health.

This clonotype occurred a few times. The chain recombines TRBV19 with TRBJ1-5; D not resolved. This CDR3 has 15 residues. Germline V CDR1 and CDR2: LNHDA, SQIVND (reference sequence). V gave up 0 bases and J gave up 3 bases, with 9 bases separating them. CDR3 DNA: TGTGCCAGTAGTATAGATTCCAAAACCAATCAGCCCCAGCATTTT. Translated: CASSIDSKTNQPQHF. Full variable domain (missing parts from reference TRBV19 and TRBJ1-5): DGGITQSPKYLFRKEGQNVTLSCEQNLNHDAMYWYRQDPGQGLRLIYYSQIVNDFQKGDIAEGYSVSREKKESFPLTVTSAQKNPTAFYLCASSIDSKTNQPQHFGDGTRLSIL.

This clonotype was found a few times. The rearrangement joins TRBV27 to TRBJ2-3; tentative D call: TRBD2 (5 bases). V lost 8 bases and J lost 0, with 6 bases in between. This CDR3 region has 12 residues. Germline CDR1 MNHEY, CDR2 SMNVEV (reference sequence). For the CDR3, the DNA is TGTGCCAGCGCGGGTAGCACAGATACGCAGTATTTT. Amino acid sequence: CASAGSTDTQYF.

This clonotype was recorded a few times. The chain combines TRBV14 with TRBJ1-4; D is uncertain. Germline V gives CDR1 SGHDN, CDR2 FVKESK. This CDR3 contains 20 residues. V was trimmed by 1 base and J by 8 bases, leaving 29 bases between them. CDR3 loop: CASSQATVQEGSALVEKLFF. In DNA form, the CDR3 reads TGTGCCAGCAGCCAAGCTACCGTGCAGGAAGGTTCGGCATTGGTGGAAAAACTGTTTTTT.

This clonotype was counted only a few times. The chain employs TRBV5-4 and TRBJ1-1, with D uncertain. The CDR3 totals 15 residues. Trimming stripped 4 bases from V and 0 bases from J, with 13 bases between. CDR1 is SGHNT, CDR2 YYREEE, per germline (reference sequence). The chain's CDR3 is CASSRTLTVNTEAFF. For the CDR3, the DNA is TGTGCCAGCAGCCGTACCCTGACGGTGAACACTGAAGCTTTCTTT.

This sequence joins TRBV20-1 and TRBJ2-1, with D perhaps matching TRBD2 (6 bases). Deletions cut 1 base from V and 0 bases from J, with 16 bases between. This CDR3 has 17 residues. Germline V CDR1 and CDR2: DFQATT, SNEGSKA (reference sequence). CDR3 in DNA: TGCAGTGCTAGAGGGCCTGGGACTCTCAGCTCCTACAATGAGCAGTTCTTC. It is translated as CSARGPGTLSSYNEQFF.

The rearrangement uses TRBV7-2 and TRBJ2-3, with D perhaps assigned TRBD1 or TRBD2 (5 bases each). The germline V gene has CDR1 SGHTA and CDR2 FQGNSA. Between the trimmed V and J ends, which lost 6 bases and 6 bases, there was a span of 16 bases. There are 14 residues in the CDR3. CDR3: CASSPGPPRDTQYF. Written as DNA, the CDR3 is TGTGCCAGCAGTCCGGGGCCTCCCCGGGATACGCAGTATTTT.

There are a few counts of this clonotype. The V gene is TRBV7-8, the J gene TRBJ2-1, with a tentative D call TRBD2 (6 bases). Germline CDR1 SGHVS, CDR2 FQNEAQ. V was shortened by 5 bases and J by 2 bases, with 10 bases between the two germline ends. The CDR3 loop spans 14 amino acids. The CDR3 nucleotides are TGTGCCAGCAGCCGACTAGAGACCTACAATGAGCAGTTCTTC. This sequence encodes CASSRLETYNEQFF.

This clonotype has just a few counts. V gene TRBV29-1 combines with J gene TRBJ2-1; 13 positions agree with TRBD2. V gave up 3 bases and J gave up 2 bases; unmatched junction bases: 7. This CDR3 is 17 amino acids long. Germline V lookup: CDR1 SQVTM, CDR2 ANQGSEA. The CDR3 here is CSVEGLAGPTPYNEQFF. Here the CDR3 DNA reads TGCAGCGTTGAGGGACTAGCGGGACCCACCCCCTACAATGAGCAGTTCTTC.

V gene TRBV6-6 combines with J gene TRBJ1-1, with D maybe TRBD1 (6 bases). There are 15 residues in the CDR3. The germline gives CDR1 MNHNY, CDR2 SVGAGI (reference sequence). V lost 7 bases and J 5 bases, leaving 20 bases between the germline ends. The CDR3: CASTLRPGAGTEAFF. CDR3 DNA sequence: TGTGCCAGCACTCTACGGCCGGGGGCGGGGACTGAAGCTTTCTTT.

The chain couples TRBV7-8 to TRBJ2-5; TRBD2 might be the D (6 bases). Germline CDR1 is SGHVS and CDR2 is FQNEAQ. V shed 5 bases and J shed 1 base, with 14 bases lying between them. The CDR3 contains 15 residues. The CDR3 here is CASSLHLASQETQYF. The CDR3, as DNA: TGTGCCAGCAGCCTCCACCTAGCGAGCCAAGAGACCCAGTACTTC.

The rearrangement uses TRBV12-3 or TRBV12-4 and TRBJ1-4; possible D gene TRBD1, 6 bases. The CDR3 extends over 12 amino acids. The V end was cut by 7 bases, the J end by 7 bases, with 10 bases between. The CDR3 DNA follows: TGTGCCAGCACGGGGGGCTCTGAAAAACTGTTTTTT. Encoded protein: CASTGGSEKLFF.

The table lists this clonotype with a few counts. The chain joins TRBV20-1 to TRBJ2-1; 7 bases fit TRBD1. CDR3 size: 13 residues. The germline gives CDR1 DFQATT, CDR2 SNEGSKA (reference sequence). Trimming took 1 base from V and 9 from J; bases not matched to a gene: 6. CDR3 sequence (DNA): TGCAGTGCTAGAGGGGAACAGGGGAGTGAGCAGTTCTTC. Translated, it gives CSARGEQGSEQFF.

The chain combines TRBV30 with TRBJ2-7; possibly TRBD1 for D (7 bases). In germline, CDR1 is GTSNPN, CDR2 SVGIG (reference sequence). The CDR3 has 15 amino acids. Trimming removed 8 bases from V and 3 bases from J, with 23 bases in between. As DNA, the CDR3 is TGTGCCGGACACGGAGGGGGCCCCCTGGTCTACGAGCAGTACTTC. Protein: CAGHGGGPLVYEQYF.

This clonotype was observed a few times. This chain joins TRBV6-2 or TRBV6-3 and TRBJ2-7; D is perhaps TRBD1 or TRBD2 (5 bases each). Germline CDR1 is MNHEY and CDR2 is SVGEGT. Trimming took off 2 bases at V and 3 bases at J, with 14 bases between the two ends. The CDR3 length is 15 residues. The DNA for the CDR3 is TGTGCCAGCAGTTACGTTTCTGGGGGAGTCTACGAGCAGTACTTC. Protein sequence: CASSYVSGGVYEQYF.

This CDR3 reads CASSQLGNQPQHF. The CDR3 DNA is TGCGCCAGCAGCCAATTGGGGAATCAGCCCCAGCATTTT. This sequence joins TRBV4-1 and TRBJ1-5; D gene uncertain. The CDR3 covers 13 residues. Germline-derived CDR1 and CDR2 are MGHRA and YSYEKL. Deletions cut 2 bases from V and 4 bases from J, with 6 bases between.

The rearrangement uses TRBV4-1 and TRBJ2-4; 9 bases align to TRBD2. From germline, CDR1 is MGHRA and CDR2 YSYEKL. The CDR3 is 16 residues long. The trim removed 1 base at V and 5 bases at J, leaving 6 bases unmatched. The chain's CDR3 is CASSQVALAGQNIQYF. The CDR3 DNA reads as TGCGCCAGCAGCCAAGTTGCACTAGCGGGTCAAAACATTCAGTACTTC.

This clonotype was seen a handful of times. V usage is TRBV5-6 and J usage is TRBJ1-1, with 8 positions matching TRBD1. The trim removed 4 bases at V and 10 bases at J, leaving 6 bases unmatched. Germline assignment: CDR1 SGHDT and CDR2 YYEEEE. The CDR3 has 12 amino acids. The CDR3 loop reads CASSPGGARAFF. The CDR3 DNA sequence: TGTGCCAGCAGCCCAGGGGGCGCGAGAGCTTTCTTT. Together with reference TRBV5-6 and TRBJ1-1, the CDR3 gives the full variable domain: DAGVTQSPTHLIKTRGQQVTLRCSPKSGHDTVSWYQQALGQGPQFIFQYYEEEERQRGNFPDRFSGHQFPNYSSELNVNALLLGDSALYLCASSPGGARAFFGQGTRLTVV.